This T cell receptor (beta chain) was sequenced during a study of blood T cells in healthy people across ages. This clonotype was counted a few times. Its cognate antigen is unknown. This CDR3 region has 16 residues. V was cut by 1 base and J by 5 bases, with 14 bases left in between. CDR1 and CDR2 from the germline V gene are MGHRA and YSYEKL. The authors isolated at least 6 million PBMCs per sample. Study findings and constraints: Diversity estimated from one million T cells was considered an underestimate. A roughly linear age-dependent decrease characterized TCR beta diversity per million T cells. Diversity was higher, and naive CD4+ cells more numerous, in long-lived donors than in aged donors.

Primed by a sample-barcoded 5' primer and a J-beta primer mix, a second PCR proceeded for roughly 7 to 11 cycles. TCRdb redid the calling of the 5' RACE reads with MiXCR, one entry per CDR3 protein. The sample holds some 900,000 distinct CDR3 sequences, roughly 43% seen once. The V call is TRBV4-1, the J call TRBJ1-4; weak D call: TRBD1 (6 bases). Material: blood. The clonotype was recovered from a man younger than 45 in good health. CDR3 DNA sequence: TGCGCCAGCAGCCAAGCGTCAGGGGCCCTAAATGAAAAACTGTTTTTT. It codes for CASSQASGALNEKLFF.